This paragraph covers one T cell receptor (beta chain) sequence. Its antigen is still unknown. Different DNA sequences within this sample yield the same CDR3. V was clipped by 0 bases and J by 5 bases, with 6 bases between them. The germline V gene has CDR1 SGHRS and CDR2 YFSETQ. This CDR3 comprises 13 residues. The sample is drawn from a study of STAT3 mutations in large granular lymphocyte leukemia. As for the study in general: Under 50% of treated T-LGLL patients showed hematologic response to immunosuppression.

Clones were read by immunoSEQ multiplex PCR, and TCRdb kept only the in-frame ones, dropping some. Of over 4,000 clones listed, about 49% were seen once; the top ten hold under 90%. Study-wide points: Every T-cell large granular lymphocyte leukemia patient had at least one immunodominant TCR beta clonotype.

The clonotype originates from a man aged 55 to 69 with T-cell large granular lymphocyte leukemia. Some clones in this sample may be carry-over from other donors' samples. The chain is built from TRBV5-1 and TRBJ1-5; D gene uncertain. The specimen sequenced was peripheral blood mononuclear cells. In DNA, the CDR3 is TGCGCCAGCAGCTTGGCCGGGGATCAGCCCCAGCATTTT. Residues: CASSLAGDQPQHF. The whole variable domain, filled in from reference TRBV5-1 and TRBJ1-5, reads KAGVTQTPRYLIKTRGQQVTLSCSPISGHRSVSWYQQTPGQGLQFLFEYFSETQRNKGNFPGRFSGRQFSNSRSEMNVSTLELGDSALYLCASSLAGDQPQHFGDGTRLSIL.